These T cell receptor beta chains were read from a single sample in a study of blood T cell repertoires in COVID-19. The data were produced by immunoSEQ multiplex PCR, yet TCRdb's version contains in-frame clones alone and is incomplete. The repertoire consists of over 55,000 clones, with 75% to 85% occurring once and the leading ten covering around 32%. Sequencing was done on a sample of peripheral blood. These TCRs come from a human donor in a cohort sampled during active COVID-19. Both conserved end residues are part of each CDR3. D genes are given only for firm matches. Expanded clones are given a class, and other clones once, few, many or no size at all.

. | TRBJ1-3 | TRBV19 | . | 16 | CASSNSRGASGNTIYF | TGTGCCAGTAGTAATTCCAGGGGAGCCTCTGGAAACACCATATATTTT
. | TRBJ2-2 | TRBV10-1 | TRBD2 | 15 | CASRADGGRSGELFF | TGCGCCAGCAGGGCGGATGGCGGGAGATCAGGGGAGCTGTTTTTT
. | TRBJ2-2 | TRBV12-5 | . | 15 | CASGLVAGDTGELFF | TGTGCTAGTGGTTTGGTAGCGGGCGACACCGGGGAGCTGTTTTTT
once | TRBJ2-3 | TRBV5-6 | . | 13 | CASSPSLADTQYF | TGTGCCAGCAGCCCGAGCCTCGCAGATACGCAGTATTTT
. | TRBJ1-2 | TRBV5-5 | . | 16 | CASSLDSGGASYGYTF | TGTGCCAGCAGCTTGGATTCGGGGGGCGCATCGTATGGCTACACCTTC
. | TRBJ2-5 | TRBV4-2 | TRBD2 | 17 | CASSQAGTSGGTQTQYF | TGTGCCAGCAGCCAAGCTGGGACTAGCGGGGGGACACAGACCCAGTACTTC
. | TRBJ2-2 | TRBV2 | . | 12 | CASTLSPGELFF | TGTGCCAGCACCCTCTCCCCCGGGGAGCTGTTTTTT
. | TRBJ2-7 | TRBV7-9 | TRBD2 | 18 | CASSSPTEAGGTSYEQYF | TGTGCCAGCAGCTCCCCGACCGAAGCGGGGGGAACCTCCTACGAGCAGTACTTC
. | TRBJ2-7 | TRBV19 | . | 13 | CASSKVAGYEQYF | TGTGCCAGTAGTAAGGTCGCGGGCTACGAGCAGTACTTC
. | TRBJ2-7 | TRBV18 | . | 15 | CASSPRGQELYEQYF | TGTGCCAGCTCACCACGGGGGCAGGAGTTATACGAGCAGTACTTC
. | TRBJ2-7 | TRBV11-2 | TRBD1 | 13 | CASSLNRGYEQYF | TGTGCCAGCAGCTTGAACAGGGGCTACGAGCAGTACTTC
. | TRBJ2-3 | TRBV5-6 | . | 15 | CASSLRGLRTDTQYF | TGTGCCAGCAGCTTACGGGGTCTACGCACAGATACGCAGTATTTT
few | TRBJ1-6 | TRBV7-2 | . | 12 | CASSFSNSPLHF | TGTGCCAGCAGCTTCTCTAATTCACCCCTCCACTTT
. | TRBJ2-2 | TRBV19 | . | 18 | CASSIQGSSLSNTGELFF | TGTGCCAGTAGTATACAGGGTTCCTCCCTTTCGAACACCGGGGAGCTGTTTTTT
few | TRBJ2-7 | TRBV28 | TRBD2 | 15 | CASSLSGSTRGEQYF | TGTGCCAGCAGCCTTAGCGGGAGCACCCGAGGGGAGCAGTACTTC
. | TRBJ2-1 | TRBV12-5 | . | 13 | CASGLWARNEQFF | TGTGCTAGTGGTTTGTGGGCGCGCAATGAGCAGTTCTTC
. | TRBJ1-4 | TRBV5-6 | TRBD1 | 15 | CASSFLQGANEKLFF | TGTGCCAGCAGCTTCTTACAGGGGGCTAATGAAAAACTGTTTTTT
. | TRBJ2-2 | TRBV19 | . | 15 | CASRTEARGHGELFF | TGTGCCAGTAGAACTGAGGCGAGGGGACACGGGGAGCTGTTTTTT
once | TRBJ1-1 | TRBV7-3 | . | 15 | CASSSQLPGETEAFF | TGTGCCAGCAGCTCCCAGTTGCCAGGGGAGACTGAAGCTTTCTTT
. | TRBJ2-5 | TRBV7-8 | TRBD2 | 13 | CASSPTSRETQYF | TGTGCCAGCAGCCCGACTAGCCGAGAGACCCAGTACTTC
. | TRBJ2-1 | TRBV3-1/TRBV3-2 | . | 14 | CASSQEAAYNEQFF | TGTGCCAGCAGCCAAGAAGCCGCCTACAATGAGCAGTTCTTC
few | TRBJ2-1 | TRBV10-1 | . | 15 | CASSESTGRVSEQFF | TGCGCCAGCAGTGAGTCAACAGGGAGGGTTTCTGAGCAGTTCTTC
. | TRBJ2-3 | TRBV19 | TRBD2 | 17 | CASSIGFGLAGTDTQYF | TGTGCCAGTAGTATAGGGTTCGGACTAGCGGGAACAGATACGCAGTATTTT
. | TRBJ1-1 | TRBV4-1 | . | 16 | CASSQDHRGGVTEAFF | TGCGCCAGCAGCCAAGATCACCGGGGTGGGGTCACTGAAGCTTTCTTT
. | TRBJ1-1 | TRBV30 | . | 14 | CAWSLWGVGTEAFF | TGTGCCTGGAGCCTCTGGGGGGTGGGCACTGAAGCTTTCTTT
. | TRBJ2-1 | TRBV11-2 | TRBD2 | 16 | CASSSQGLAGANEQFF | TGTGCCAGCAGCTCCCAGGGACTAGCGGGGGCGAATGAGCAGTTCTTC
. | TRBJ1-6 | TRBV28 | . | 12 | CASSQRDSPLHF | TGTGCCAGCAGCCAACGGGATTCACCCCTCCACTTT
. | TRBJ1-2 | TRBV5-6 | TRBD1 | 14 | CASSLRQGGVGYTF | TGTGCCAGCAGCTTGAGACAGGGTGGTGTGGGCTACACCTTC
. | TRBJ2-7 | TRBV6-1 | . | 16 | CASSERADRPSYEQYF | TGTGCCAGCAGTGAACGGGCCGACAGGCCTTCGTACGAGCAGTACTTC
. | TRBJ2-1 | TRBV13 | . | 17 | CASSSGGTASGYNEQFF | TGTGCCAGCAGTTCAGGGGGGACAGCGAGCGGGTACAATGAGCAGTTCTTC
. | TRBJ2-2 | TRBV7-7 | . | 16 | CASSLGRQGGAGELFF | TGTGCTAGCAGCTTGGGTCGGCAGGGAGGCGCCGGGGAGCTGTTTTTT
. | TRBJ2-1 | TRBV24-1 | . | 16 | CATSDLSGGAQYEQFF | TGTGCCACCAGTGATTTGTCCGGGGGAGCGCAATATGAGCAGTTCTTC
. | TRBJ1-1 | TRBV20-1 | . | 11 | CSARSPTEAFF | TGCAGTGCTAGATCTCCCACTGAAGCTTTCTTT
. | TRBJ2-1 | TRBV9 | . | 16 | CASGPGGGSLYNEQFF | TGTGCCAGTGGCCCTGGGGGCGGGAGCTTATACAATGAGCAGTTCTTC
. | TRBJ2-7 | TRBV11-2 | . | 15 | CASSGRGRGFSEQYF | TGTGCCAGCAGCGGACGTGGCAGGGGCTTTTCCGAGCAGTACTTC
. | TRBJ1-1 | TRBV5-6 | . | 14 | CASSLEGVLAEAFF | TGTGCCAGCAGCTTGGAAGGAGTGTTGGCTGAAGCTTTCTTT
. | TRBJ1-3 | TRBV28 | . | 14 | CASSFQGWGNTIYF | TGTGCCAGCAGTTTTCAGGGGTGGGGAAACACCATATATTTT
. | TRBJ1-1 | TRBV6-2/TRBV6-3 | . | 16 | CASSWGGGNMNTEAFF | TGTGCCAGCAGTTGGGGAGGTGGGAACATGAACACTGAAGCTTTCTTT
. | TRBJ2-3 | TRBV10-3 | TRBD2 | 15 | CAIRDAGGRTDTQYF | TGTGCCATCAGGGACGCGGGGGGGCGCACAGATACGCAGTATTTT
. | TRBJ1-2 | TRBV6-5 | . | 15 | CASSYRSQGNYGYTF | TGTGCCAGCAGTTACCGCTCGCAGGGTAACTATGGCTACACCTTC
. | TRBJ2-3 | TRBV5-6 | . | 11 | CASKGVDTQYF | TGTGCCAGCAAGGGGGTGGATACGCAGTATTTT
. | TRBJ1-1 | TRBV30 | . | 13 | CAWRLQGSGEAFF | TGTGCCTGGAGGCTACAGGGCTCAGGTGAAGCTTTCTTT
. | TRBJ2-2 | TRBV19 | TRBD1 | 14 | CASSPRTGTGELFF | TGTGCCAGTAGTCCTAGGACAGGAACCGGGGAGCTGTTTTTT
once | TRBJ2-1 | TRBV28 | TRBD2 | 14 | CASSLAEVGGEQFF | TGTGCCAGCAGTCTAGCGGAGGTTGGAGGGGAGCAGTTCTTC
. | TRBJ1-1 | TRBV18 | . | 14 | CASSPVNGDTEAFF | TGTGCCAGCTCACCAGTTAACGGGGACACTGAAGCTTTCTTT
. | TRBJ1-1 | TRBV6-5 | . | 12 | CASSSRGTEAFF | TGTGCCAGCAGTTCGCGGGGTACTGAAGCTTTCTTT
. | TRBJ1-4 | TRBV6-5 | TRBD1 | 15 | CASRGSGTGDEKLFF | TGTGCCAGCAGGGGCTCCGGGACAGGGGATGAAAAACTGTTTTTT
. | TRBJ2-1 | TRBV4-2 | TRBD2 | 14 | CASSQRGGNNEQFF | TGTGCCAGCAGCCAGCGCGGGGGTAACAATGAGCAGTTCTTC
. | TRBJ2-3 | TRBV19 | . | 13 | CASRPDRTDTQYF | TGTGCCAGTAGGCCCGACAGGACAGATACGCAGTATTTT